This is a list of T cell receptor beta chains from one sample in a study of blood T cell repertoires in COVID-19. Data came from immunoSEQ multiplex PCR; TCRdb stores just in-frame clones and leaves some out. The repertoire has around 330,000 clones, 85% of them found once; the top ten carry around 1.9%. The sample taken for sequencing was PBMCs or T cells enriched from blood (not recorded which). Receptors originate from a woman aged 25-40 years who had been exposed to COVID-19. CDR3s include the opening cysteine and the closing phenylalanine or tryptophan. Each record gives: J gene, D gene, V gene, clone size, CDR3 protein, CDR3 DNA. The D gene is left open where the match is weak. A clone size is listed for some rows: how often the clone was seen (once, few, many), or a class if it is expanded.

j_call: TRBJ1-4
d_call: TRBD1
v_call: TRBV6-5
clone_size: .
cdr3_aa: CASLAGTGDEKLFF
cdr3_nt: TGTGCCAGTTTAGCCGGGACAGGGGATGAAAAACTGTTTTTT

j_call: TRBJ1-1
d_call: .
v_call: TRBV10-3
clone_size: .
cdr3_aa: CAISAQGGTEAFF
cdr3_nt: TGTGCCATCAGTGCCCAGGGAGGCACTGAAGCTTTCTTT

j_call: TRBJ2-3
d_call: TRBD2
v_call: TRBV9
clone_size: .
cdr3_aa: CASSTSGRPQNTQYF
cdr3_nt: TGTGCCAGCAGCACTAGCGGGAGGCCGCAGAATACGCAGTATTTT

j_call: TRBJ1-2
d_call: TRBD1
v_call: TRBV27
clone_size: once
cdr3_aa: CASSQDRVGYGYTF
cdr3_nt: TGTGCCAGCAGCCAAGACAGGGTAGGGTATGGCTACACCTTC

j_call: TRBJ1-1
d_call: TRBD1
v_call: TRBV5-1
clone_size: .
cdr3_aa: CASSGNRGGTEAFF
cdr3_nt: TGCGCCAGCAGCGGAAACAGGGGTGGCACTGAAGCTTTCTTT

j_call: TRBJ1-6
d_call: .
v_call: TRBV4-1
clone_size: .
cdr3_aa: CASSRGGSYNSPLHF
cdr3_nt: TGCGCCAGCAGCCGCGGGGGCTCCTATAATTCACCCCTCCACTTT

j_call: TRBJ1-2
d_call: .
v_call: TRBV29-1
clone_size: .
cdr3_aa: CSVDPGGDYGYTF
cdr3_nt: TGCAGCGTTGACCCCGGGGGTGACTATGGCTACACCTTC

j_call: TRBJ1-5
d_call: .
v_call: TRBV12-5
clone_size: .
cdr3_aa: CASGLGRQVSNQPQHF
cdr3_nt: TGTGCTAGTGGTTTGGGCAGACAGGTGAGCAATCAGCCCCAGCATTTT

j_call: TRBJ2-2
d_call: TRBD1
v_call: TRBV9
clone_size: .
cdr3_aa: CASSVEGQGNHGELFF
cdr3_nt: TGTGCCAGCAGCGTAGAAGGACAGGGAAATCACGGGGAGCTGTTTTTT

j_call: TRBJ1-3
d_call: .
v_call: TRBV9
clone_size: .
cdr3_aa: CASSVTGSSGNTIYF
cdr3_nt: TGTGCCAGCAGCGTAACAGGGTCCTCTGGAAACACCATATATTTT

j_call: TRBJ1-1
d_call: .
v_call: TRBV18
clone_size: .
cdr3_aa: CASSPSRGTEAFF
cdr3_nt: TGTGCCAGCTCACCATCCAGGGGCACTGAAGCTTTCTTT

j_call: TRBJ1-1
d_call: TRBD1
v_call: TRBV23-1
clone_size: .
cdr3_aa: CASSQFTRPGTENTEAFF
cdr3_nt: TGCGCCAGCAGTCAGTTCACCCGCCCCGGGACAGAGAACACTGAAGCTTTCTTT

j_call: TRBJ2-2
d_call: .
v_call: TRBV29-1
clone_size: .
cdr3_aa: CSVQGLNTGELFF
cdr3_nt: TGCAGCGTTCAAGGGCTGAACACCGGGGAGCTGTTTTTT

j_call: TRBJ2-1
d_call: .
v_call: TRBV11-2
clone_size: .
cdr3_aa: CASSGGFYNEQFF
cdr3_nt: TGTGCCAGCAGCGGCGGATTCTACAATGAGCAGTTCTTC

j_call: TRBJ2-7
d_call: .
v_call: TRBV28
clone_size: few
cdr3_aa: CASSAGIYEQYF
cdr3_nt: TGTGCCAGCAGCGCAGGGATCTACGAGCAGTACTTC

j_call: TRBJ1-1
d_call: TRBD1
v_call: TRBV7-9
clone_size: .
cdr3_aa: CASTLPRDRAIEAFF
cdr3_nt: TGTGCCAGCACACTCCCCCGGGACAGGGCTATTGAAGCTTTCTTT

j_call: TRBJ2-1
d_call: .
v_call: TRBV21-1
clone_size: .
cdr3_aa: CASSSRGQGALQGQFF
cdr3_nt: TGTGCCAGCAGCTCCCGTGGGCAGGGGGCCTTACAGGGGCAGTTCTTC

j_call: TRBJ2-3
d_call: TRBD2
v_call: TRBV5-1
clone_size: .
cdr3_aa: CASSSGLAGGHTDTQYF
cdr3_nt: TGCGCCAGCAGCTCTGGACTAGCGGGGGGGCACACAGATACGCAGTATTTT

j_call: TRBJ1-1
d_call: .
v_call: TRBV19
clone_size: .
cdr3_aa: CASSTGRPEKAFF
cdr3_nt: TGTGCCAGTAGTACAGGGCGACCAGAAAAAGCTTTCTTT

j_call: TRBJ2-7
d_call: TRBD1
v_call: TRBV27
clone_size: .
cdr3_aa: CASKGTGPYEQYF
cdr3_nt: TGTGCCAGCAAGGGGACAGGGCCCTACGAGCAGTACTTC

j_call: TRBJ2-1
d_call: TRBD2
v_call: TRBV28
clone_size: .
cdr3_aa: CASKNDLSSGGYNEQFF
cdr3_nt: TGTGCCAGTAAAAACGACTTATCTAGCGGGGGTTACAATGAGCAGTTCTTC

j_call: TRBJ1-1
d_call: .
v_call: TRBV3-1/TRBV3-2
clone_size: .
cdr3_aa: CASSQQVGNTEAFF
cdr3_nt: TGTGCCAGCAGCCAGCAGGTAGGCAACACTGAAGCTTTCTTT

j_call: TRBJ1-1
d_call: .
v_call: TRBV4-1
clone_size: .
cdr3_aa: CASSPRRGNTEAFF
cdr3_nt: TGCGCCAGCAGCCCTCGACGGGGGAACACTGAAGCTTTCTTT

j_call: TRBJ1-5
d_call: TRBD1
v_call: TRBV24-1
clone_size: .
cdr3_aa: CATTTGGNQPQHF
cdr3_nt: TGTGCCACCACCACAGGGGGCAATCAGCCCCAGCATTTT

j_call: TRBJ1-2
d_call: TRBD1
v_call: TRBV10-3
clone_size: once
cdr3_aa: CAISATGTGSHGYTF
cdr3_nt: TGTGCCATCAGTGCTACCGGGACAGGGTCCCATGGCTACACCTTC

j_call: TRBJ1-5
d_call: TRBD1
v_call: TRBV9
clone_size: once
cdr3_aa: CASSVGGTGDQPQHF
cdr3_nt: TGTGCCAGCAGCGTAGGAGGGACAGGGGATCAGCCCCAGCATTTT

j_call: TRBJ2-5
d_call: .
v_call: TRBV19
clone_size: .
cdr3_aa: CASSIGRAAQETQYF
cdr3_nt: TGTGCCAGTAGTATAGGAAGAGCGGCCCAAGAGACCCAGTACTTC

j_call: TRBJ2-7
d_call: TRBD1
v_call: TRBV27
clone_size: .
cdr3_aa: CASSQTGGAYDEQYF
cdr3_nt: TGTGCCAGCAGCCAAACAGGGGGCGCATACGACGAGCAGTACTTC

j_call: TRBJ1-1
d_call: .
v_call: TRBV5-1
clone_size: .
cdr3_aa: CASSLAPGQPDEAFF
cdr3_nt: TGCGCCAGCAGCTTGGCCCCGGGACAACCAGATGAAGCTTTCTTT

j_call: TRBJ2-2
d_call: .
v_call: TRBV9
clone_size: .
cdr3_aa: CASSAPTTVTGELFF
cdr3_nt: TGTGCCAGCAGCGCACCAACGACAGTCACCGGGGAGCTGTTTTTT

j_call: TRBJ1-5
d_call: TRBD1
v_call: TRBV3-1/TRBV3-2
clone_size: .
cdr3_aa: CASSQDGTGGQPQHF
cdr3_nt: TGTGCCAGCAGCCAAGATGGGACAGGGGGGCAGCCCCAGCATTTT

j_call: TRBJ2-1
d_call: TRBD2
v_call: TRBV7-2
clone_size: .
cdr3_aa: CASKMTSGGFTEQFF
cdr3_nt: TGTGCCAGCAAAATGACTAGCGGGGGGTTCACTGAGCAGTTCTTC

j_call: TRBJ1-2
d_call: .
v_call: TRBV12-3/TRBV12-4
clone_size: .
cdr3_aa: CASSYSGGDGYTF
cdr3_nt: TGTGCCAGCAGTTATAGCGGGGGAGACGGCTACACCTTC

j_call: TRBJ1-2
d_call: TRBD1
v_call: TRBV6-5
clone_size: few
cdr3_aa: CASRTGGSYYGYTF
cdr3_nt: TGTGCCAGCAGGACAGGGGGCTCCTACTATGGCTACACCTTC

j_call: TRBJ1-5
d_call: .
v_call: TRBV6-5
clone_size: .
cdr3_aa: CASSTPGVGNQPQHF
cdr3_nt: TGTGCCAGCAGTACTCCAGGGGTGGGCAATCAGCCCCAGCATTTT

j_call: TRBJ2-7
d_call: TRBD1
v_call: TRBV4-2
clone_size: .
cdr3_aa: CASSLLTGQDHEQYF
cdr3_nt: TGTGCCAGCAGCTTATTAACTGGACAGGACCACGAGCAGTACTTC

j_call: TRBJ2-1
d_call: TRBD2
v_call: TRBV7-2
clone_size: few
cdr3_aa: CASSLGAGGRGEQFF
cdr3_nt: TGTGCCAGCAGCTTAGGAGCGGGGGGTAGGGGTGAGCAGTTCTTC

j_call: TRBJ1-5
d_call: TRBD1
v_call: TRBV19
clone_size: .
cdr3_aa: CASSNRQGDQPQHF
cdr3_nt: TGTGCCAGTAGTAATAGGCAGGGGGATCAGCCCCAGCATTTT

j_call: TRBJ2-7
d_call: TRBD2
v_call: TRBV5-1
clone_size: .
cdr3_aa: CASSLVVRGTSGTGEQYF
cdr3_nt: TGCGCCAGCAGCTTGGTCGTCCGGGGGACTAGCGGGACTGGCGAGCAGTACTTC

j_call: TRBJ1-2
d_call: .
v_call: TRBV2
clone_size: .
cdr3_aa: CASSEALHRANYGYTF
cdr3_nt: TGTGCCAGCAGTGAAGCGCTTCACCGAGCTAACTATGGCTACACCTTC

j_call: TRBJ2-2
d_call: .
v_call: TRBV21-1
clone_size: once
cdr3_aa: CASSAQTGADTGELFF
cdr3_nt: TGTGCCAGCAGCGCCCAGACAGGGGCGGACACCGGGGAGCTGTTTTTT